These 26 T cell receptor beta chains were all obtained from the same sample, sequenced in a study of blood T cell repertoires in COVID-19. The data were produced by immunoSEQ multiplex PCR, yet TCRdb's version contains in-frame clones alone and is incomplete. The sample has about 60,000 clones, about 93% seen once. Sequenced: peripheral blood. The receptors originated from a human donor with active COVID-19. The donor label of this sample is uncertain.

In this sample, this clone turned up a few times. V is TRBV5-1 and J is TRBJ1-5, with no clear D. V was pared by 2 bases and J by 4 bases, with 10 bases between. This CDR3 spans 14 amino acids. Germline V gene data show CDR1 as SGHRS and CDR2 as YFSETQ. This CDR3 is CASSFGDLNQPQHF. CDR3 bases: TGCGCCAGCAGCTTTGGAGACCTTAATCAGCCCCAGCATTTT.

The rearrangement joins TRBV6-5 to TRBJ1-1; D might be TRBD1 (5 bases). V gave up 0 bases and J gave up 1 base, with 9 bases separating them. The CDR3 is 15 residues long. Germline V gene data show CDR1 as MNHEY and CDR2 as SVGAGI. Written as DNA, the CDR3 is TGTGCCAGCAGTTACTCGTACGGGGGGAACACTGAAGCTTTCTTT. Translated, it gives CASSYSYGGNTEAFF.

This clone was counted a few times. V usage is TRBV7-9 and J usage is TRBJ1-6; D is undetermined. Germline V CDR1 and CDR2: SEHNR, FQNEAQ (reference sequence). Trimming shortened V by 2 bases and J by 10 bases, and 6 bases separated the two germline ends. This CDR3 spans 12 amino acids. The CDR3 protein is CASSLLASPLHF. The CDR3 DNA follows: TGTGCCAGCAGCTTATTGGCATCACCCCTCCACTTT.

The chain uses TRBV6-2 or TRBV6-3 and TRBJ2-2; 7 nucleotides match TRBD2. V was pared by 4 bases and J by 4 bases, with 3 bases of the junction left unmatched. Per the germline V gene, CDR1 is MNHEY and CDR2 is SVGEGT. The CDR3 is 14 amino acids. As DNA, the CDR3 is TGTGCCAGCAGTTGGATAGCGGGCACCGGGGAGCTGTTTTTT. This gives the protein CASSWIAGTGELFF.

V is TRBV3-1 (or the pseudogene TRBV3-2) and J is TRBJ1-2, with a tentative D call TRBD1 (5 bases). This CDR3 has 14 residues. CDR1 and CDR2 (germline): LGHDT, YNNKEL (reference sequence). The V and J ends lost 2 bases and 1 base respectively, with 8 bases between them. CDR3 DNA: TGTGCCAGCAGCCAAATGGGACTTAACTATGGCTACACCTTC. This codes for CASSQMGLNYGYTF.

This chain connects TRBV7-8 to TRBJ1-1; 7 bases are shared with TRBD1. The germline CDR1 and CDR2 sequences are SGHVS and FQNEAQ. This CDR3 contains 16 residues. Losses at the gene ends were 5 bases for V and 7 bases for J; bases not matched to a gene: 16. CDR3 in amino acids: CASSPLRGNPLSEAFF. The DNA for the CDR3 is TGTGCCAGCAGCCCACTCAGGGGGAATCCGTTAAGTGAAGCTTTCTTT.

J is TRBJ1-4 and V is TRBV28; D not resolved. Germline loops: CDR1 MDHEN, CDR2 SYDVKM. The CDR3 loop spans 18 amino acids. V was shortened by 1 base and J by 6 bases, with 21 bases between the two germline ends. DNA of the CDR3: TGTGCCAGCAGTTTATATACCCCTCCCTTCCGAGAGGATGAAAAACTGTTTTTT. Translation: CASSLYTPPFREDEKLFF.

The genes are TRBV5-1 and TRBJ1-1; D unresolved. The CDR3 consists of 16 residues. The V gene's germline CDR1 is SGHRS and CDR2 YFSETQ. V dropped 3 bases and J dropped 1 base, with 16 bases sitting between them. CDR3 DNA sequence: TGCGCCAGCAGCTCGTATAGTGGGCAGGCGAACACTGAAGCTTTCTTT. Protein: CASSSYSGQANTEAFF.

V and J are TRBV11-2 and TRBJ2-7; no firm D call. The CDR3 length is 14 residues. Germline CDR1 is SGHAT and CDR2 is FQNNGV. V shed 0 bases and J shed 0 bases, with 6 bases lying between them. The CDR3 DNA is TGTGCCAGCAGCTTAGATACACACTCCTACGAGCAGTACGTC. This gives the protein CASSLDTHSYEQYV.

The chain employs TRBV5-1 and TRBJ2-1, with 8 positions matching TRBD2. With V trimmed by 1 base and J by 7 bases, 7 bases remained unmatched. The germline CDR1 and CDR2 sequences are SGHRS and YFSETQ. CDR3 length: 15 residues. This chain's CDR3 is CASSLQAGEGNEQFF. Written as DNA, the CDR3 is TGCGCCAGCAGCTTGCAAGCGGGAGAGGGGAATGAGCAGTTCTTC.

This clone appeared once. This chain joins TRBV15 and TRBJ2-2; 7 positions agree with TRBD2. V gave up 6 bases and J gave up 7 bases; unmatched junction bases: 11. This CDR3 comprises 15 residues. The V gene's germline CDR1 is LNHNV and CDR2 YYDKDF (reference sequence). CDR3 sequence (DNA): TGTGCCACCAGGAATAGCGGGCCGGGGCTCGGGGAGCTGTTTTTT. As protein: CATRNSGPGLGELFF.

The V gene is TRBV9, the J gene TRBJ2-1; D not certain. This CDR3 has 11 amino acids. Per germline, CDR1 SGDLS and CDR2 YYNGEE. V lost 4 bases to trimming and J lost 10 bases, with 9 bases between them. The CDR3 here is CASSTTSEQFF. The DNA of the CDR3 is TGTGCCAGCAGCACTACCTCGGAGCAGTTCTTC.

CDR3 residues: CASSSGDESYEQYF. Written as DNA, the CDR3 is TGTGCCAGCAGTTCAGGGGATGAGTCCTACGAGCAGTACTTC. The rearrangement links TRBV28 to TRBJ2-7, with D possibly TRBD1 on 6 matching bases. Germline-derived CDR1 and CDR2 are MDHEN and SYDVKM. This CDR3 is 14 amino acids long. The V and J ends lost 4 bases and 1 base respectively, with 11 bases between them.

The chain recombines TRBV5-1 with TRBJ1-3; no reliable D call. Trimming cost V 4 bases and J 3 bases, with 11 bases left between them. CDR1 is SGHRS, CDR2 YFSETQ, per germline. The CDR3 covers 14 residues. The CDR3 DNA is TGCGCCAGCAGCCCTAGCAGCAGTGGAAACACCATATATTTT. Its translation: CASSPSSSGNTIYF.

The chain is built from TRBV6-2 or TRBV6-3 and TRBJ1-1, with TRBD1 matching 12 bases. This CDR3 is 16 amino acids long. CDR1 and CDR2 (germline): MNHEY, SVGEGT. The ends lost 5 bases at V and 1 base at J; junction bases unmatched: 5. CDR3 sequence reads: CASSNRDRGPNTEAFF. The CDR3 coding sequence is TGTGCCAGCAGTAACCGGGACAGGGGGCCGAACACTGAAGCTTTCTTT.

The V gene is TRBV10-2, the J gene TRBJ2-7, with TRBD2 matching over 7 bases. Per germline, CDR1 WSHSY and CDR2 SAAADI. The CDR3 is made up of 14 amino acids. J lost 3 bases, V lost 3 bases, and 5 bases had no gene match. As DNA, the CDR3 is TGCGCCAGCAGTGAATCGGGAGGTATCTACGAGCAGTACTTC. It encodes CASSESGGIYEQYF.

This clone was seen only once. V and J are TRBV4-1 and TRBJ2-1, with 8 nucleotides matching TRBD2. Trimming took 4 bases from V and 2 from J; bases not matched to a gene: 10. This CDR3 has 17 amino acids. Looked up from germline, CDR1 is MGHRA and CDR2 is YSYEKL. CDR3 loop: CASSPLASGSPYNEQFF. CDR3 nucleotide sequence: TGCGCCAGCAGCCCCCTGGCCAGCGGGAGTCCCTACAATGAGCAGTTCTTC.

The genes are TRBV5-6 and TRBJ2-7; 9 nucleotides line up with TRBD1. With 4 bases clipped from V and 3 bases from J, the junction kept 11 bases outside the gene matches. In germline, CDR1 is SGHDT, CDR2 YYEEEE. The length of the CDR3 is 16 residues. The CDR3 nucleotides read TGTGCCAGCAGCCCCGCTTTTGGACAGGGGCTCTACGAGCAGTACGTC. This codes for CASSPAFGQGLYEQYV.

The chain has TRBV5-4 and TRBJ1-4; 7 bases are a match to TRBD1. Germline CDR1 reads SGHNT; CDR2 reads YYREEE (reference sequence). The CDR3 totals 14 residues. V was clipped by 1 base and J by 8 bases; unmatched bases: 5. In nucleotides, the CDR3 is TGTGCCAGCAGCTTGCCAGGGGGGCGGGAAAAACTGTTTTTT. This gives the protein CASSLPGGREKLFF.

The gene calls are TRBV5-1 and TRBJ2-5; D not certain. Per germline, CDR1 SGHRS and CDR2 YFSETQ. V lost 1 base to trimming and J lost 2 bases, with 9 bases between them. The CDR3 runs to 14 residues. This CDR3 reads CASSLIRQQETQYF. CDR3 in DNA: TGCGCCAGCAGCTTGATACGCCAGCAAGAGACCCAGTACTTC.

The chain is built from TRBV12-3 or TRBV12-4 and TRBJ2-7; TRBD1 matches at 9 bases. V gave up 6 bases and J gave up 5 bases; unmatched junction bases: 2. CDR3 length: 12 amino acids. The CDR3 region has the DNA TGTGCCAGCAGCGGACAGGGGAACGAGCAGTACGTC. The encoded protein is CASSGQGNEQYV.

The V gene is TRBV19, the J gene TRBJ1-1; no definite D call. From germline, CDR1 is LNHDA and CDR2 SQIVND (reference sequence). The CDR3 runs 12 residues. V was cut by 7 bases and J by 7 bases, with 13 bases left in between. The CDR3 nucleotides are TGTGCCAGTACCTTTTCGGGTGATGAAGCTTTCTTT. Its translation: CASTFSGDEAFF.

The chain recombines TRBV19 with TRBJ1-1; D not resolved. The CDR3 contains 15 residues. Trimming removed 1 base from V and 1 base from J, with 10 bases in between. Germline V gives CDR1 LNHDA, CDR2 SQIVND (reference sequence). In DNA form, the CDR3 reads TGTGCCAGTAGTATAGTCGAGAAGCCGAACACTGAAGCTTTCTTT. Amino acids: CASSIVEKPNTEAFF.

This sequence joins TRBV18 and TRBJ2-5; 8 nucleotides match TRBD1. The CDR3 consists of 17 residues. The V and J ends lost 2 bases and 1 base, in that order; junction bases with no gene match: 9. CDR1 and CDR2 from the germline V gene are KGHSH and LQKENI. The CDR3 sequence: CASSPFTTGVGQETQYF. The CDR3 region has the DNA TGTGCCAGCTCACCATTTACGACAGGGGTGGGCCAAGAGACCCAGTACTTC.

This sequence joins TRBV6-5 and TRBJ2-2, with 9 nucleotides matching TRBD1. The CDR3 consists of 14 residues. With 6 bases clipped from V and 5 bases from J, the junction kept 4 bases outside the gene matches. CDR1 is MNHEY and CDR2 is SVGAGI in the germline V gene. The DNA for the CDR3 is TGTGCCAGCAGGGCTGACAGGGGGACCGGGGAGCTGTTTTTT. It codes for CASRADRGTGELFF.

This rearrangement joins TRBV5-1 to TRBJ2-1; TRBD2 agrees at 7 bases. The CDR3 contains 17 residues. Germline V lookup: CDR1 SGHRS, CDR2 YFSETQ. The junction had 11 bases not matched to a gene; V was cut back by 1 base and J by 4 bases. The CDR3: CASSLPWAGDWYNEQFF. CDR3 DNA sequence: TGCGCCAGCAGCTTGCCATGGGCGGGGGATTGGTACAATGAGCAGTTCTTC.